The TCR beta chain described here comes from a study of cytotoxic CD8 clonotypes in ibrutinib-treated CLL. About the research overall: With a range of 6 to 36, the median treatment time before response samples were taken was roughly twelve months. Study-wide points: Public clonotypes were seen rarely and were contracted or stable on treatment. Clonality at baseline surpassed age-matched healthy donors and tracked circulating CD8+ T-cell counts.

The protocol was immunoSEQ multiplex PCR, while the TCRdb copy is restricted to in-frame clones and leaves out a portion. Of about 160,000 clones in the sample, 88% were seen once. As regards this clone: Its target is unknown.

Germline CDR1 reads SEHNR; CDR2 reads FQNEAQ (reference sequence). The CDR3 is 14 amino acids. V trimming: 3 bases; J trimming: 9 bases; junction bases outside the gene matches: 8. This receptor was obtained from a human donor with chronic lymphocytic leukemia. V and J are TRBV7-9 and TRBJ2-1; TRBD2 matches at 7 bases. The sequencing used PBMCs, collected at disease progression, from a patient treated with ibrutinib. DNA for the CDR3: TGTGCCAGCAGCTTTCGATCAGCGGGACCTGAGCAGTTCTTC. This translates into CASSFRSAGPEQFF.